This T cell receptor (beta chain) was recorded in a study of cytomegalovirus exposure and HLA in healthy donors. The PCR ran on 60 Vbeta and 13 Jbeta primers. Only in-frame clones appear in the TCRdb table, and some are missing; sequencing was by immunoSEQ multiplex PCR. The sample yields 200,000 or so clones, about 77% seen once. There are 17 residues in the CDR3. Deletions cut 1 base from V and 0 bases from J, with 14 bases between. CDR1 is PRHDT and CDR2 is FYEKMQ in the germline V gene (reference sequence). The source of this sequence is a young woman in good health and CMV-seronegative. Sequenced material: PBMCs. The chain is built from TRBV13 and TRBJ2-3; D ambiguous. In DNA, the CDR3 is TGTGCCAGCAGCTTAGCACAGTCAGCCCCTAGCACAGATACGCAGTATTTT. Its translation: CASSLAQSAPSTDTQYF. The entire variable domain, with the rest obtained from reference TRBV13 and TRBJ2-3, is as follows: AAGVIQSPRHLIKEKRETATLKCYPIPRHDTVYWYQQGPGQDPQFLISFYEKMQSDKGSIPDRFSAQQFSDYHSELNMSSLELGDSALYFCASSLAQSAPSTDTQYFGPGTRLTVL.